The next 25 T cell receptor beta chains were all read from a single sample in a study of blood T cell repertoires in COVID-19. Sequencing was performed with immunoSEQ multiplex PCR; in TCRdb, only in-frame clones are kept and a portion is missing. Of just under 350,000 clones in the sample, around 87% were seen once. Sequencing used peripheral blood. All receptors come from a woman in her forties or fifties with COVID-19, enrolled during active disease.

This clone was seen more than once but under ten times. This rearrangement joins TRBV19 to TRBJ2-1; TRBD1 agrees at 7 bases. J lost 4 bases, V lost 1 base, and 1 base had no gene match. CDR3 length: 14 residues. CDR1 is LNHDA, CDR2 SQIVND, per germline (reference sequence). The CDR3 region is CASSIGDSYNEQFF. CDR3 in DNA: TGTGCCAGTAGTATAGGGGACAGTTACAATGAGCAGTTCTTC. Full variable domain (missing parts from reference TRBV19 and TRBJ2-1): DGGITQSPKYLFRKEGQNVTLSCEQNLNHDAMYWYRQDPGQGLRLIYYSQIVNDFQKGDIAEGYSVSREKKESFPLTVTSAQKNPTAFYLCASSIGDSYNEQFFGPGTRLTVL.

About this clone itself: This sample includes further DNA sequences coding for the same CDR3. The V call is TRBV15, the J call TRBJ1-2, with TRBD1 as a possible D gene (6 bases). Germline V gene data show CDR1 as LNHNV and CDR2 as YYDKDF (reference sequence). This CDR3 comprises 13 residues. The V and J ends lost 9 bases and 6 bases respectively, with 17 bases between them. DNA for the CDR3: TGTGCCACGAAAACCGGAACAGGGAATGGCTACACCTTC. Protein sequence: CATKTGTGNGYTF.

The V and J genes are TRBV2 and TRBJ2-7; 10 bases are shared with TRBD2. The V gene end was trimmed by 6 bases and the J gene end by 1 base; junction bases not matched to a gene: 6. This CDR3 contains 15 residues. CDR1 and CDR2 (germline): SNHLY, FYNNEI. The CDR3 sequence: CASSPEAGGSYEQYF. Here the CDR3 DNA reads TGTGCCAGCAGCCCAGAAGCGGGAGGGTCCTACGAGCAGTACTTC.

The chain has TRBV11-3 and TRBJ1-1, with 10 bases that match TRBD1. Germline V gene data show CDR1 as SGHNT and CDR2 as YENEEA. Germline trimming cut 2 bases from V and 5 bases from J; bases unmatched to any gene: 5. This CDR3 comprises 15 residues. The CDR3 nucleotides are TGTGCCAGCAGCTTAAGGGGACAGGGGCGGACTGAAGCTTTCTTT. Its translation is CASSLRGQGRTEAFF.

The rearrangement uses TRBV29-1 and TRBJ1-1; D ambiguous. The CDR3 covers 15 residues. V lost 5 bases to trimming and J lost 6 bases, with 22 bases between them. Germline V gene data show CDR1 as SQVTM and CDR2 as ANQGSEA. The CDR3 spells CSVSPLGAVLAEAFF. In DNA form, the CDR3 reads TGCAGCGTTTCCCCGTTAGGAGCAGTTTTGGCTGAAGCTTTCTTT.

This chain links TRBV6-6 with TRBJ1-1; tentatively, D is TRBD1 (5 bases). Germline values: CDR1 MNHNY, CDR2 SVGAGI (reference sequence). CDR3 length: 13 amino acids. The V gene lost 6 bases and the J gene lost 7 bases, with 15 bases spanning the gap. CDR3 DNA sequence: TGTGCCAGCAGGTTCGGGCAGGGTGGTGAAGCTTTCTTT. Protein sequence: CASRFGQGGEAFF.

J is TRBJ2-5 and V is TRBV7-9, with D perhaps matching TRBD2 (6 bases). The CDR3 length is 15 residues. V was cut by 4 bases and J by 4 bases, with 16 bases left in between. Germline V lookup: CDR1 SEHNR, CDR2 FQNEAQ (reference sequence). CDR3 bases: TGTGCCAGCAGCTCCAACAGCGGGTTGGGAGAGACCCAGTACTTC. Translation gives CASSSNSGLGETQYF.

The gene calls are TRBV3-1 (or the pseudogene TRBV3-2) and TRBJ1-3; perhaps TRBD1 as D (5 bases). The ends were cut back, 6 bases at V and 0 bases at J, with 12 bases in the middle. The CDR3 runs to 15 residues. In germline, CDR1 is LGHDT, CDR2 YNNKEL (reference sequence). The CDR3 DNA is TGTGCCAGCAGGCCGGGACTGATCTCTGGAAACACCATATATTTT. This translates into CASRPGLISGNTIYF.

V is TRBV14 and J is TRBJ1-2; 10 bases agree with TRBD1. This CDR3 has 17 amino acids. V shed 0 bases, J shed 2 bases, and the junction held 6 bases outside the gene matches. Germline loops: CDR1 SGHDN, CDR2 FVKESK. The CDR3 DNA reads TGTGCCAGCAGCCAAGATCTAAAGACAGGGGGCAACTATGGCTACACCTTC. It is translated as CASSQDLKTGGNYGYTF.

The rearrangement joins TRBV2 to TRBJ2-1, with TRBD2 matching over 9 bases. J gave up 1 base and V 4 bases, and 2 bases lay outside the gene matches. Per the germline V gene, CDR1 is SNHLY and CDR2 is FYNNEI. The CDR3 is made up of 15 amino acids. The CDR3 bases are TGTGCCAGCAGTGCAAGCGGGAGGTCCTACAATGAGCAGTTCTTC. Amino acid sequence: CASSASGRSYNEQFF. The variable domain in full, completed from reference TRBV2 and TRBJ2-1, reads EPEVTQTPSHQVTQMGQEVILRCVPISNHLYFYWYRQILGQKVEFLVSFYNNEISEKSEIFDDQFSVERPDGSNFTLKIRSTKLEDSAMYFCASSASGRSYNEQFFGPGTRLTVL.

The chain uses TRBV29-1 and TRBJ1-2; 12 nucleotides match TRBD1. Germline V gene lookup returns CDR1 SQVTM and CDR2 ANQGSEA. Trimming cost V 4 bases and J 7 bases; bases outside gene matches: 13. There are 16 residues in the CDR3. The CDR3 here is CSVAGTGGLVVGGYTF. DNA for the CDR3: TGCAGCGTTGCCGGGACAGGGGGCTTAGTTGTTGGTGGCTACACCTTC. The entire variable domain, with the rest obtained from reference TRBV29-1 and TRBJ1-2, is as follows: SAVISQKPSRDICQRGTSLTIQCQVDSQVTMMFWYRQQPGQSLTLIATANQGSEATYESGFVIDKFPISRPNLTFSTLTVSNMSPEDSSIYLCSVAGTGGLVVGGYTFGSGTRLTVV.

The chain recombines TRBV4-1 with TRBJ1-1; D is ambiguous. This CDR3 is built from 15 residues. Germline CDR1 MGHRA, CDR2 YSYEKL. Trimming left V 1 base short and J 1 base short, with 10 bases between. CDR3 in amino acids: CASSQAWAENTEAFF. The CDR3 coding sequence is TGCGCCAGCAGCCAAGCTTGGGCCGAGAACACTGAAGCTTTCTTT.

The chain is built from TRBV19 and TRBJ1-5; 7 bases map to TRBD1. Germline-derived CDR1 and CDR2 are LNHDA and SQIVND (reference sequence). The CDR3 totals 16 residues. The J segment lost 0 bases and the V segment lost 5 bases, leaving 7 bases of the junction unmatched. This chain's CDR3 is CASSPRTGSSNQPQHF. The CDR3 bases are TGTGCCAGTAGTCCCCGGACAGGAAGTAGCAATCAGCCCCAGCATTTT.

This chain joins TRBV7-2 and TRBJ2-3; 10 bases are shared with TRBD2. From germline, CDR1 is SGHTA and CDR2 FQGNSA. Unmatched junction bases numbered 9, after V lost 1 base and J lost 5 bases. This CDR3 has 17 residues. CDR3 residues: CASSLGRSGRARDTQYF. The CDR3 DNA sequence: TGTGCCAGCAGCTTAGGGCGGAGCGGGAGGGCCCGAGATACGCAGTATTTT. The entire variable domain, with the rest obtained from reference TRBV7-2 and TRBJ2-3, is as follows: GAGVSQSPSNKVTEKGKDVELRCDPISGHTALYWYRQSLGQGLEFLIYFQGNSAPDKSGLPSDRFSAERTGGSVSTLTIQRTQQEDSAVYLCASSLGRSGRARDTQYFGPGTRLTVL.

This clone showed up just once. The rearrangement links TRBV6-1 to TRBJ2-1; 8 nucleotides agree with TRBD2. The CDR3 is 15 residues long. Germline-derived CDR1 and CDR2 are MNHNS and SASEGT. J lost 10 bases, V lost 3 bases, and 11 bases had no gene match. The CDR3 DNA sequence: TGTGCCAGCAGTGACCGATCGGGGGGGATGGACGAGCAGTTCTTC. It yields the protein CASSDRSGGMDEQFF.

This CDR3 is CASSLKGGRGRNSAEAFF. CDR3 in DNA: TGTGCCAGCAGCCTAAAGGGGGGCAGGGGGCGGAATAGCGCTGAAGCTTTCTTT. This chain uses TRBV28 with TRBJ1-1; 8 bases align to TRBD1. This CDR3 region has 18 residues. Trimming cost V 6 bases and J 6 bases; bases outside gene matches: 21. Germline CDR1 reads MDHEN; CDR2 reads SYDVKM. The full variable domain, with the rest looked up from reference TRBV28 and TRBJ1-1, is DVKVTQSSRYLVKRTGEKVFLECVQDMDHENMFWYRQDPGLGLRLIYFSYDVKMKEKGDIPEGYSVSREKKERFSLILESASTNQTSMYLCASSLKGGRGRNSAEAFFGQGTRLTVV.

This chain links TRBV6-6 with TRBJ1-3, with 9 bases aligning to TRBD1. V shed 7 bases, J shed 5 bases, and the junction held 9 bases outside the gene matches. This CDR3 spans 15 amino acids. The germline CDR1 and CDR2 sequences are MNHNY and SVGAGI (reference sequence). Written as DNA, the CDR3 is TGTGCCAGCATTCCACAGGGGGCTCGTAGAAACACCATATATTTT. Protein product: CASIPQGARRNTIYF.

This clone appeared a few times. This chain connects TRBV5-1 to TRBJ1-5; 9 bases match TRBD1. The CDR3 contains 15 residues. The V and J ends lost 5 bases and 6 bases, in that order; junction bases with no gene match: 9. In germline, CDR1 is SGHRS, CDR2 YFSETQ. CDR3 protein: CASSKGQGGTQPQHF. The CDR3 DNA reads as TGCGCCAGCAGTAAGGGACAGGGAGGAACTCAGCCCCAGCATTTT. The full variable domain, in which reference TRBV5-1 and TRBJ1-5 provide the parts outside the CDR3, is KAGVTQTPRYLIKTRGQQVTLSCSPISGHRSVSWYQQTPGQGLQFLFEYFSETQRNKGNFPGRFSGRQFSNSRSEMNVSTLELGDSALYLCASSKGQGGTQPQHFGDGTRLSIL.

The CDR3 DNA reads TGTGCCAGTAAGTCAGGGAGGACTGAAGCTTTCTTT. It specifies CASKSGRTEAFF. The chain employs TRBV19 and TRBJ1-1, with D possibly being TRBD1 (5 bases). The CDR3 runs to 12 residues. Trimming stripped 7 bases from V and 5 bases from J, with 11 bases between. Germline loops: CDR1 LNHDA, CDR2 SQIVND (reference sequence).

The chain combines TRBV7-2 with TRBJ2-1; 9 bases align to TRBD1. Germline V gene lookup returns CDR1 SGHTA and CDR2 FQGNSA. The CDR3 is 13 amino acids. After removal of 3 bases from V and 12 bases from J, the junction contained 6 bases not matched to a gene. CDR3 nucleotide sequence: TGTGCCAGCAGCTTGAACAGGGGGCCTACGCAGTTCTTC. It yields the protein CASSLNRGPTQFF.

The rearrangement joins TRBV6-2 or TRBV6-3 to TRBJ2-7, with 9 bases lining up with TRBD1. Germline loops: CDR1 MNHEY, CDR2 SVGEGT. Trimming took 4 bases from V and 0 from J; bases not matched to a gene: 4. The CDR3 runs 15 residues. DNA for the CDR3: TGTGCCAGCAGTTGGGGACAGGGATTCTCCTACGAGCAGTACTTC. This gives the protein CASSWGQGFSYEQYF.

This chain connects TRBV6-5 to TRBJ1-2; 9 bases are shared with TRBD1. Germline CDR1 reads MNHEY; CDR2 reads SVGAGI. The CDR3 is made up of 14 amino acids. V gave up 4 bases and J gave up 3 bases; unmatched junction bases: 3. The CDR3 loop is CASSFRDRDYGYTF. The CDR3 coding sequence is TGTGCCAGCAGTTTCAGGGACAGGGACTATGGCTACACCTTC.

The V gene is TRBV6-5, the J gene TRBJ1-5, with D uncertain. Trimming shortened V by 6 bases and J by 4 bases, and 13 bases separated the two germline ends. From germline, CDR1 is MNHEY and CDR2 SVGAGI. The CDR3 has 14 amino acids. CDR3 sequence reads: CASSPARNNQPQHF. The CDR3 DNA is TGTGCCAGCAGCCCGGCCAGGAATAATCAGCCCCAGCATTTT.

This clone was recorded a few times. The rearrangement uses TRBV7-9 and TRBJ2-3, with a weak D call TRBD2 (5 bases). The germline CDR1 and CDR2 sequences are SEHNR and FQNEAQ (reference sequence). There are 12 residues in the CDR3. V lost 8 bases and J lost 2, with 8 bases in between. CDR3 amino acids: CASFRDTDTQYF. The DNA for the CDR3 is TGTGCCAGCTTTCGGGACACAGATACGCAGTATTTT.

V gene TRBV3-1 (or the pseudogene TRBV3-2) combines with J gene TRBJ1-4, with D unresolved. With 9 bases removed from V and 5 bases from J, the gap between germline ends came to 13 bases. The CDR3 is 13 amino acids. Germline CDR1 reads LGHDT; CDR2 reads YNNKEL (reference sequence). CDR3 sequence (DNA): TGTGCCAGTTCTGACAACAACAATGAAAAACTGTTTTTT. Its translation is CASSDNNNEKLFF.